The present T cell receptor beta chain was sequenced within a study of T cells after yellow fever vaccination. Comment on this clonotype: Its antigen is not identified.

Broader study findings: It was the secondary response that reached its peak faster, day 5 versus 15, but it was weaker. Sorted repertoires could include abundant contaminating clonotypes from bulk cells. It was a small share of clonotypes that appeared in both CD4 and CD8 compartments.

Germline values: CDR1 SEHNR, CDR2 FQNEAQ (reference sequence). Trimming removed 5 bases from V and 10 bases from J, with 14 bases in between. This CDR3 has 12 amino acids. Researchers made TCR cDNA using 5'RACE template switching, and this step added a universal primer site and UMIs. MiXCR, run by TCRdb on the 5' RACE reads, gives a single entry per CDR3 protein. The sample holds fewer than 350,000 distinct CDR3 sequences; 4% to 5.5% are singletons and the top ten take approximately 19%. This sequence originates from a man younger than 35 who received the YFV17D yellow fever vaccine. The source material was PBMCs, sampled 15 days after the yellow fever booster vaccination. V is TRBV7-9 and J is TRBJ2-5; D assignment may be TRBD1 or TRBD2 (6 bases each). The CDR3, as DNA: TGTGCCAGCAGCCGAGGGGGGACGAGCCAGTACTTC. Its protein is CASSRGGTSQYF.